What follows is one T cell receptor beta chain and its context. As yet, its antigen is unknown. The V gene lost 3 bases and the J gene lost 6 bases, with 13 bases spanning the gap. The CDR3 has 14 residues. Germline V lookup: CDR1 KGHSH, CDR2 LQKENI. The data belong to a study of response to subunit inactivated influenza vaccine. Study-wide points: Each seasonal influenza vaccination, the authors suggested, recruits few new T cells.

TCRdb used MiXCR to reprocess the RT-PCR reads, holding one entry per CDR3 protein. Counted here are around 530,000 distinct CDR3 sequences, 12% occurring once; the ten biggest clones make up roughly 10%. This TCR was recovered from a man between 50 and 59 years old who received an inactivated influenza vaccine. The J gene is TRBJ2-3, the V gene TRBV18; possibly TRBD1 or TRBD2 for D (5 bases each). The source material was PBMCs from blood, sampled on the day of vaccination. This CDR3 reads CASSPSGAVDTQYF. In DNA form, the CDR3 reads TGTGCCAGCTCACCGTCCGGGGCAGTCGATACGCAGTATTTT.